The 8 T cell receptor beta chains in this list originate from one sample, sequenced in a study of OX40 agonist ivuxolimab in advanced cancers. Some clones are missing from TCRdb's copy, which holds only in-frame ones; the method was immunoSEQ multiplex PCR. The repertoire consists of 40,000 or so clones, with 70% to 90% occurring once and the leading ten covering 0.38%. The sample was CD4+ or CD8+ T cells sorted from blood, taken in a trial of the OX40 agonist ivuxolimab. These receptors came from an adult with an advanced solid tumor such as melanoma, head and neck, liver or kidney cancer.

The chain is built from TRBV10-3 and TRBJ2-5, with TRBD1 matching over 8 bases. V dropped 6 bases and J dropped 5; count of bases not matched to a gene: 8. From germline, CDR1 is ENHRY and CDR2 SYGVKD. This CDR3 is built from 14 residues. The CDR3 DNA sequence: TGTGCCATCAGCTCTGGACAGGGAGTTGAGACCCAGTACTTC. It codes for CAISSGQGVETQYF.

The rearrangement uses TRBV6-1 and TRBJ2-5; TRBD2 matches at 11 bases. J lost 5 bases, V lost 10 bases, and 12 bases had no gene match. This CDR3 contains 15 residues. Germline values: CDR1 MNHNS, CDR2 SASEGT. The CDR3 spells CATRGSGGAVETQYF. In nucleotides, the CDR3 is TGTGCCACGCGTGGTAGCGGGGGGGCAGTGGAGACCCAGTACTTC.

The chain uses TRBV19 and TRBJ1-1, with 10 bases that match TRBD1. The CDR3 contains 15 residues. V was clipped by 4 bases and J by 3 bases; unmatched bases: 5. Germline loops: CDR1 LNHDA, CDR2 SQIVND (reference sequence). The CDR3 loop reads CASSRPGTGDTEAFF. The CDR3 DNA sequence: TGTGCCAGTAGTAGACCCGGGACAGGGGACACTGAAGCTTTCTTT. Full variable domain (outside the CDR3, taken from reference TRBV19 and TRBJ1-1): DGGITQSPKYLFRKEGQNVTLSCEQNLNHDAMYWYRQDPGQGLRLIYYSQIVNDFQKGDIAEGYSVSREKKESFPLTVTSAQKNPTAFYLCASSRPGTGDTEAFFGQGTRLTVV.

The V gene is TRBV12-5, the J gene TRBJ1-2, with D perhaps matching TRBD1 (6 bases). Germline V lookup: CDR1 LGHNT, CDR2 FRNRAP. V was trimmed by 6 bases and J by 4 bases, leaving 24 bases between them. The CDR3 has 17 residues. In DNA, the CDR3 is TGTGCTAGTGGGAGAGGTAGTGAAGGGGGTTCCCTCTATGGCTACACCTTC. As protein: CASGRGSEGGSLYGYTF.

The chain couples TRBV9 to TRBJ1-2, with TRBD1 matching over 9 bases. V was clipped by 4 bases and J by 4 bases; unmatched bases: 8. Per germline, CDR1 SGDLS and CDR2 YYNGEE. The CDR3 consists of 15 residues. As DNA, the CDR3 is TGTGCCAGCAGCCCCGAGGGACAGGGTTTCTATGGCTACACCTTC. Protein product: CASSPEGQGFYGYTF. The whole variable domain, remainder taken from reference TRBV9 and TRBJ1-2, is DSGVTQTPKHLITATGQRVTLRCSPRSGDLSVYWYQQSLDQGLQFLIQYYNGEERAKGNILERFSAQQFPDLHSELNLSSLELGDSALYFCASSPEGQGFYGYTFGSGTRLTVV.

The V gene is TRBV7-2, the J gene TRBJ1-1; weak D call: TRBD1 (5 bases). V was shortened by 0 bases and J by 7 bases, with 12 bases between the two germline ends. This CDR3 contains 14 residues. Germline loops: CDR1 SGHTA, CDR2 FQGNSA. This CDR3 reads CASSLARGDREAFF. Written as DNA, the CDR3 is TGTGCCAGCAGCTTAGCGCGGGGGGACCGTGAAGCTTTCTTT.

The chain carries TRBV7-9 and TRBJ1-2; D is perhaps TRBD1 (5 bases). CDR3 length: 12 amino acids. Germline lookup yields CDR1 SEHNR and CDR2 FQNEAQ (reference sequence). V lost 3 bases, J lost 7 bases, and 9 bases lay in between. This CDR3 reads CASSFQGGGYTF. The CDR3 DNA is TGTGCCAGCAGCTTTCAGGGTGGTGGCTACACCTTC.

The chain uses TRBV9 and TRBJ2-2; 7 bases match TRBD1. The V gene's germline CDR1 is SGDLS and CDR2 YYNGEE. This CDR3 is 14 amino acids long. V lost 1 base and J lost 6; bases outside the gene matches: 3. CDR3 protein: CASSVRGGPGELFF. CDR3 in DNA: TGTGCCAGCAGCGTAAGAGGGGGCCCCGGGGAGCTGTTTTTT.